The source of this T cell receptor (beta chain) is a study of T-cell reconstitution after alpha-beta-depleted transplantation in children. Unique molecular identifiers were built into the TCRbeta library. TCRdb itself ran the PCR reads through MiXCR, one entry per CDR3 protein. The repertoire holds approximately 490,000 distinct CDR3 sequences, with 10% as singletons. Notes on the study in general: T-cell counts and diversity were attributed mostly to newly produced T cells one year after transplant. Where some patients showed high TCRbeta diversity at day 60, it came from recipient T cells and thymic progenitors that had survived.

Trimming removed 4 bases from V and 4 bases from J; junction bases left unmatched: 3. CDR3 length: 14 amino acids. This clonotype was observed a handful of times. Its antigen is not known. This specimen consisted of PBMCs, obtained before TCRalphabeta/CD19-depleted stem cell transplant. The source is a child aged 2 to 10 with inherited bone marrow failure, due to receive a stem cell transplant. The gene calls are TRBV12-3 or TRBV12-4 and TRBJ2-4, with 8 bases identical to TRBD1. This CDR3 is CASSSGQAKNIQYF. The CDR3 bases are TGTGCCAGCAGTTCGGGACAGGCGAAAAACATTCAGTACTTC.